This TCR beta chain originates from a study of T cells in Graves' hyperthyroidism and ophthalmopathy. Across the whole study: Prior to any treatment, at the point of initial diagnosis, peripheral blood was collected.

V was trimmed by 6 bases and J by 10 bases, leaving 19 bases between them. The CDR3 has 14 residues. Germline CDR1 reads MNHEY; CDR2 reads SMNVEV (reference sequence). Whole-study results and caveats: The model predicted ophthalmopathy a median around six months before onset.

Concerning this clonotype itself: What it binds is not known.

Amplified regions were TCR beta CDR3 sequences from RNA transcripts. Researchers ran a first-round RT-PCR on the TCR CDR3 using the HTBI primer set. One entry per CDR3 protein results from TCRdb running MiXCR on the multiplex PCR reads. In the table there are about 600,000 distinct CDR3 sequences, around 16% of which are singletons. What was sequenced was blood. The TCR comes from a woman aged 40 to 50 with Graves' ophthalmopathy. This chain connects TRBV27 to TRBJ2-1, with D maybe TRBD1 (6 bases). CDR3 residues: CASSPTGTWVEQFF. The DNA of the CDR3 is TGTGCCAGCAGCCCTACAGGGACATGGGTCGAGCAGTTCTTC.